The rows below give T cell receptor beta chains drawn from one sample of a study of shared clonotypes between healthy human individuals. Produced via immunoSEQ multiplex PCR; TCRdb's table is partial and in-frame only. This table has under 750,000 clones, 72% appearing once. Sequences were obtained from memory CD4+ T cells sorted from blood. These receptor sequences come from a woman younger than 45 in good health. CDR3s include the opening cysteine and the closing phenylalanine or tryptophan. A D gene is named only where the DNA matches it firmly. For some rows the clone size is stated as once, few or many, or as a class when expanded; others skip it.

TRBV5-4,NA,NA,TRBJ2-3,TGTGCCAGCAGCCCCGTAGCGGCAGATACGCAGTATTTT,CASSPVAADTQYF
TRBV21-1,NA,NA,TRBJ2-7,TGTGCCAGCAGCAAAACAGGGGGGGATCAGTACGAGCAGTACTTC,CASSKTGGDQYEQYF
TRBV29-1,NA,NA,TRBJ2-5,TGCAGCGTTGGCGGATCTACAGGGACGGAGACCCAGTACTTC,CSVGGSTGTETQYF
TRBV28,TRBD1,NA,TRBJ2-7,TGTGCCAGCAGCGGGACAGGGTATCGCGAGCAGTACTTC,CASSGTGYREQYF
TRBV28,NA,NA,TRBJ1-4,TGTGCCAGCAGCACGGGGGGCCAGCCTAATGAAAAACTGTTTTTT,CASSTGGQPNEKLFF
TRBV19,NA,few,TRBJ1-1,TGTGCCAGTAGTATAGGTGCGGGGGCGAACACTGAAGCTTTCTTT,CASSIGAGANTEAFF
TRBV4-2,NA,NA,TRBJ2-3,TGTGCCAGCAAGGAGGAGTTGGGCACAGATACGCAGTATTTT,CASKEELGTDTQYF
TRBV7-2,NA,NA,TRBJ2-5,TGTGCCAGCAGCTTAACGTTGGTCCAGACCCAGTACTTC,CASSLTLVQTQYF
TRBV9,NA,NA,TRBJ1-3,TGTGCCAGCAGCGTAGGGCAGGGCAGAGGAAACACCATATATTTT,CASSVGQGRGNTIYF
TRBV6-5,NA,once,TRBJ1-5,TGTGCCAGCAGTTACTCTGTCAGGGCTGGTCAGCCCCAGCATTTT,CASSYSVRAGQPQHF
TRBV7-2,TRBD1,NA,TRBJ2-1,TGTGCCAGCAGCTCCCGGGACAGGGGGACTGAGCAGTTCTTC,CASSSRDRGTEQFF
TRBV11-3,TRBD1,NA,TRBJ2-2,TGTGCCAGCAGCTTGGGACAGGGACGAGGCGGGGAGCTGTTTTTT,CASSLGQGRGGELFF
TRBV19,TRBD2,NA,TRBJ2-3,TGTGCCAGTAGGCGTATAGCTAGCGGGAGAACAGATACGCAGTATTTT,CASRRIASGRTDTQYF
TRBV13,NA,many,TRBJ2-1,TGTGCCAGCAGCTTAAAATTATGGAGCCTGTTCTTC,CASSLKLWSLFF
TRBV11-3,TRBD1,NA,TRBJ2-3,TGTGCCAGCAGCCTCGGGACAGCCACAGATACGCAGTATTTT,CASSLGTATDTQYF
TRBV30,NA,few,TRBJ1-5,TGTGCCTGGGGATACCAGGATAGCAATCAGCCCCAGCATTTT,CAWGYQDSNQPQHF
TRBV29-1,TRBD2,NA,TRBJ2-7,TGCAGCGTCAGGACTAGCTCCCTCGAGCAGTACTTC,CSVRTSSLEQYF